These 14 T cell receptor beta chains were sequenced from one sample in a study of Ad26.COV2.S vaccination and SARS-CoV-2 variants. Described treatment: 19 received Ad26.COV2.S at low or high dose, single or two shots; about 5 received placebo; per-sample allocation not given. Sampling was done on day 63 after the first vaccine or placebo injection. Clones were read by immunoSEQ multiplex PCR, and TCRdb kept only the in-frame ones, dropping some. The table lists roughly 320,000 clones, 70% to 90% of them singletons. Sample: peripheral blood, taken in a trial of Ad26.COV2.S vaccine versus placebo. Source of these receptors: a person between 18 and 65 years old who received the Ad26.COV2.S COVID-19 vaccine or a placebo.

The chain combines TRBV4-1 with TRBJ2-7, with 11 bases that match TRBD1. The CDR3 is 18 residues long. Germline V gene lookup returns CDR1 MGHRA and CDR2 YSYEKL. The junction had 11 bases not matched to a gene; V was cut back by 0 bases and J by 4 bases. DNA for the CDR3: TGCGCCAGCAGCCAAGAGAGAGCCGGGACAGGGGGAGCATACGAGCAGTACTTC. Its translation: CASSQERAGTGGAYEQYF.

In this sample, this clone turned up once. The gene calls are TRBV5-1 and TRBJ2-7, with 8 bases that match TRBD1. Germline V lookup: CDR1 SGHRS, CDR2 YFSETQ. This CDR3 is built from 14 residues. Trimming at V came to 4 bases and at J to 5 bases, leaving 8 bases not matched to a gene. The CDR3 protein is CASSPRQGQHEQYF. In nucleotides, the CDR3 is TGCGCCAGCAGCCCACGACAGGGGCAACACGAGCAGTACTTC.

Written as DNA, the CDR3 is TGTGCCAGCAGCCAAGAAGCGGGGGCGGGCGGGGAGCTGTTTTTT. Protein: CASSQEAGAGGELFF. This chain links TRBV3-1 (or the pseudogene TRBV3-2) with TRBJ2-2, with 8 bases aligning to TRBD2. V shed 0 bases and J 7 bases; nucleotides not matched to a gene: 4. This CDR3 comprises 15 residues. Germline CDR1 LGHDT, CDR2 YNNKEL (reference sequence).

CDR3 region: CSVRGAAGNTIYF. DNA for the CDR3: TGCAGCGTTCGCGGGGCGGCTGGAAACACCATATATTTT. V usage is TRBV29-1 and J usage is TRBJ1-3; D may be TRBD1 (5 bases). V was trimmed by 5 bases and J by 2 bases, leaving 10 bases between them. The CDR3 sequence is 13 residues long. Germline assignment: CDR1 SQVTM and CDR2 ANQGSEA.

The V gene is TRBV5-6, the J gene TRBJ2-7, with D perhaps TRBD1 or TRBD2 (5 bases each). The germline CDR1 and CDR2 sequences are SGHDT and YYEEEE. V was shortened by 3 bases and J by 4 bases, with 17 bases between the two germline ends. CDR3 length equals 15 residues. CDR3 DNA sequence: TGTGCCAGCAGCTCCCAAGGGACCCTAGGATACGAGCAGTACTTC. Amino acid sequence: CASSSQGTLGYEQYF.

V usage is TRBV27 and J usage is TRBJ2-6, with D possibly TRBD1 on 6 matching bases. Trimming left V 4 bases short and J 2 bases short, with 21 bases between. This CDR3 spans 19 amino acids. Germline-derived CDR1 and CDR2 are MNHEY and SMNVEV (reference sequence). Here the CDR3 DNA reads TGTGCCAGCAGTTATCGCCCCCCCTCAACAGGGACTGGGGCCAACGTCCTGACTTTC. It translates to CASSYRPPSTGTGANVLTF.

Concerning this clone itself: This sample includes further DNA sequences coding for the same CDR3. The DNA for the CDR3 is TGCGCCAGTAGCGGGGGCTACGAGCAGTACTTC. Its translation: CASSGGYEQYF. The V and J genes are TRBV5-1 and TRBJ2-7, with 9 nucleotides matching TRBD2. The germline gives CDR1 SGHRS, CDR2 YFSETQ. The CDR3 runs to 11 residues. V gave up 8 bases and J gave up 3 bases; unmatched junction bases: 0.

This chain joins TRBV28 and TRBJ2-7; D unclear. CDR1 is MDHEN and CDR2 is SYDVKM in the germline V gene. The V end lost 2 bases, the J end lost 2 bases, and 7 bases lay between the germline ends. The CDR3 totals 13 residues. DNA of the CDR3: TGTGCCAGCAGTTTAGGGTTCACCTACGAGCAGTACTTC. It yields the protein CASSLGFTYEQYF.

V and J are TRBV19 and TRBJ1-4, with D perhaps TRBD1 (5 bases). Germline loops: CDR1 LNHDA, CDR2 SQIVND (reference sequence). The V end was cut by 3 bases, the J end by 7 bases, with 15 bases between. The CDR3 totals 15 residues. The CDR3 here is CASSIRGLLGEKLFF. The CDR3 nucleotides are TGTGCCAGTAGTATCCGGGGGTTGCTAGGTGAAAAACTGTTTTTT.

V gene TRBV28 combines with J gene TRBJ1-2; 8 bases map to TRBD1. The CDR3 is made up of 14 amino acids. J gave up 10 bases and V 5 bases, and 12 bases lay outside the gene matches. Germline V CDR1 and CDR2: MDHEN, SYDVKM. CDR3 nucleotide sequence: TGTGCCAGCAGTGGAAGGACAGGGCCACTTGACTACACCTTC. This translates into CASSGRTGPLDYTF.

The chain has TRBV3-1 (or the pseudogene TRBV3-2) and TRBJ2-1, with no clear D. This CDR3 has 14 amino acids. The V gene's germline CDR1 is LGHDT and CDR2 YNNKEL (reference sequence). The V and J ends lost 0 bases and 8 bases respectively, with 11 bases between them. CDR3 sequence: CASSQDSYGDEQFF. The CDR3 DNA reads TGTGCCAGCAGCCAAGACTCATATGGGGATGAGCAGTTCTTC.

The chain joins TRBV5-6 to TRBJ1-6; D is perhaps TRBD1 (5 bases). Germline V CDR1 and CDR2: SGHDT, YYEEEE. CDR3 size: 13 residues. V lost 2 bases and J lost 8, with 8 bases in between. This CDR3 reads CASSFGGDSPLHF. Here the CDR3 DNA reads TGTGCCAGCAGCTTCGGGGGAGATTCACCCCTCCACTTT.

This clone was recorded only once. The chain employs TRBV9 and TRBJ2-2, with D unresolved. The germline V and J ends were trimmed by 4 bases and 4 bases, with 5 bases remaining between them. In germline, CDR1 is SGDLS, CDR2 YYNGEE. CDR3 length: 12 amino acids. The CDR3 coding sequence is TGTGCCAGCAGCCTAACCACCGGGGAGCTGTTTTTT. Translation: CASSLTTGELFF.

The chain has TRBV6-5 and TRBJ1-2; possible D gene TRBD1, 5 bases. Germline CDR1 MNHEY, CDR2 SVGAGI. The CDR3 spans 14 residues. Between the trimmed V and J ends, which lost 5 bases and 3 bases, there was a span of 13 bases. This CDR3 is CASSPQDSYYGYTF. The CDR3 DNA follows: TGTGCCAGCAGTCCCCAAGACAGTTACTATGGCTACACCTTC.